This entry describes one T cell receptor beta chain. No antigen is known for it. Trimming left V 4 bases short and J 4 bases short, with 14 bases between. Germline loops: CDR1 SGHRS, CDR2 YFSETQ. The CDR3 runs to 14 residues. This sample stems from a study of OX40 agonist ivuxolimab in advanced cancers. General study findings and limits: Normalized T-cell clonal expansion was also low in some nonresponders. Near-lowest levels of clonal expansion characterized partial responders at 0.1-3.0 mg/kg. Blood T cells, both CD4+ and CD8+, expanded clonally by week 6 at 0.1 to 3.0 mg/kg.

Sequencing was performed with immunoSEQ multiplex PCR; in TCRdb, only in-frame clones are kept and a portion is missing. In the table there are fewer than 85,000 clones, more than 90% of which are singletons. This material consisted of CD4+ or CD8+ T cells sorted from blood, taken in a trial of the OX40 agonist ivuxolimab. The genes are TRBV5-1 and TRBJ2-5; D may match TRBD1 or TRBD2 (6 bases each). The origin of this receptor is an adult with an advanced solid tumor such as melanoma, head and neck, liver or kidney cancer. The CDR3 here is CASSPRGGGETQYF. The CDR3 DNA is TGCGCCAGCAGCCCTCGAGGAGGGGGAGAGACCCAGTACTTC.